The 18 T cell receptor beta chains presented below share a single source sample, sequenced in a study of response to subunit inactivated influenza vaccine. MiXCR, applied by TCRdb to the RT-PCR reads, yields one record per CDR3 protein. Of about 700,000 distinct CDR3 sequences listed, around 14% are singletons. The sequenced sample was PBMCs from blood, obtained 14 to 15 days before vaccination. These receptors were obtained from a middle-aged man who received an inactivated influenza vaccine.

This clonotype was detected many times. The CDR3 sequence: CASSYGAGELFF. In DNA, the CDR3 is TGTGCCAGCAGTTATGGCGCCGGGGAGCTGTTTTTT. This chain links TRBV7-3 with TRBJ2-2, with unresolved D. The V gene's germline CDR1 is SGHTA and CDR2 FQGTGA. V was clipped by 6 bases and J by 6 bases, with 8 bases between them. The CDR3 totals 12 residues.

The rearrangement links TRBV18 to TRBJ2-7; D is possibly TRBD1 (6 bases). Per germline, CDR1 KGHSH and CDR2 LQKENI. This CDR3 has 16 residues. The V end lost 0 bases, the J end lost 3 bases, and 15 bases lay between the germline ends. The CDR3, as DNA: TGTGCCAGCTCACCACCGCGGCAGGGGAAAGGCTACGAGCAGTACTTC. It specifies CASSPPRQGKGYEQYF.

This clonotype was observed a few times. The chain combines TRBV5-5 with TRBJ1-5; D is perhaps TRBD1 (5 bases). V lost 1 base, J lost 2 bases, and 16 bases lay in between. Germline-derived CDR1 and CDR2 are SGHKS and YYEKEE (reference sequence). CDR3 length: 17 amino acids. CDR3 in DNA: TGTGCCAGCAGCTTGCGGGTCGGGGCGGCGGGCAATCAGCCCCAGCATTTT. It encodes CASSLRVGAAGNQPQHF.

This clonotype was detected a few times. The genes are TRBV10-2 and TRBJ1-1, with 9 positions matching TRBD1. The CDR3 runs 13 residues. J was trimmed by 4 bases and V by 8 bases; bases with no gene match: 5. The V gene's germline CDR1 is WSHSY and CDR2 SAAADI. The CDR3 sequence is CASGTGRSTEAFF. The CDR3 DNA reads as TGCGCCAGCGGGACAGGGAGGAGCACTGAAGCTTTCTTT.

This clonotype has a handful of counts. This chain joins TRBV7-2 and TRBJ2-2; no firm D call. This CDR3 contains 14 residues. With 3 bases removed from V and 6 bases from J, the gap between germline ends came to 11 bases. CDR1 and CDR2 (germline): SGHTA, FQGNSA. The CDR3 reads CASSFDMKAGELFF. The CDR3 nucleotides are TGTGCCAGCAGCTTCGACATGAAGGCCGGGGAGCTGTTTTTT.

This chain connects TRBV27 to TRBJ1-6; TRBD1 agrees at 7 bases. The germline V gene encodes CDR1 MNHEY and CDR2 SMNVEV (reference sequence). This CDR3 comprises 15 residues. With V trimmed by 1 base and J by 9 bases, 6 bases remained unmatched. The chain's CDR3 is CASSLYRQGGSPLHF. In nucleotides, the CDR3 is TGTGCCAGCAGTTTATATCGACAGGGAGGTTCACCCCTCCACTTT.

The V and J genes are TRBV6-2 or TRBV6-3 and TRBJ2-1, with 7 bases fitting TRBD2. CDR1 and CDR2 from the germline V gene are MNHEY and SVGEGT. The V gene end was trimmed by 5 bases and the J gene end by 8 bases; junction bases not matched to a gene: 15. This CDR3 has 16 amino acids. CDR3 nucleotide sequence: TGTGCCAGCAGTGCTTGGAGCGGGACCCCCCGGCATGAGCAGTTCTTC. It yields the protein CASSAWSGTPRHEQFF.

This clonotype was seen only a few times. CDR3 sequence: CASSQEFPDRKARDYGYTF. In nucleotides, the CDR3 is TGTGCCAGCAGCCAAGAATTTCCGGACAGGAAAGCTAGAGATTATGGCTACACCTTC. The chain joins TRBV3-1 to TRBJ1-2, with 7 positions matching TRBD1. The CDR3 is 19 residues long. The germline CDR1 and CDR2 sequences are LGHDT and YNNKEL (reference sequence). The junction had 18 bases not matched to a gene; V was cut back by 0 bases and J by 5 bases.

The chain recombines TRBV5-6 with TRBJ1-6, with no clear D. V lost 4 bases and J lost 8, with 13 bases in between. Germline CDR1 SGHDT, CDR2 YYEEEE. The CDR3 contains 14 residues. The CDR3 spells CASSPQGWDSPLHF. CDR3 DNA sequence: TGTGCCAGCAGCCCGCAAGGGTGGGATTCACCCCTCCACTTT.

This clonotype was recorded a few times. V and J are TRBV20-1 and TRBJ2-7, with 10 bases aligning to TRBD1. CDR3 size: 15 residues. CDR1 DFQATT and CDR2 SNEGSKA come from the germline V gene (reference sequence). V shed 1 base and J 1 base; nucleotides not matched to a gene: 4. The chain's CDR3 is CSARGPGQGSYEQYF. As DNA, the CDR3 is TGCAGTGCTAGAGGGCCGGGACAGGGGTCCTACGAGCAGTACTTC.

In its sample, this clonotype was seen a few times. The V gene is TRBV12-3 or TRBV12-4, the J gene TRBJ1-5; no definite D call. Trimming removed 2 bases from V and 3 bases from J, with 8 bases in between. This CDR3 contains 14 residues. CDR3 protein: CASSLTDPNQPQHF. The CDR3 DNA is TGTGCCAGCAGTTTAACGGATCCCAATCAGCCCCAGCATTTT.

This clonotype was seen ten or more times. The chain recombines TRBV11-2 with TRBJ2-1; unclear D gene. This CDR3 is built from 16 residues. Trimming took 5 bases from V and 0 from J, leaving 14 bases between them. CDR1 is SGHAT and CDR2 is FQNNGV in the germline V gene. CDR3 in DNA: TGTGCCAGCAGCCTTGAACAGTGGACCTCCTACAATGAGCAGTTCTTC. It translates to CASSLEQWTSYNEQFF.

This clonotype was observed once. The gene calls are TRBV4-2 and TRBJ2-1; the D gene could be TRBD1 or TRBD2 (5 bases each). Deletions cut 3 bases from V and 0 bases from J, with 15 bases between. Germline CDR1 LGHNA, CDR2 YNFKEQ. This CDR3 is built from 17 residues. The DNA for the CDR3 is TGTGCCAGCAGCCAGGAAAGCTGGGGGAGCTCCTACAATGAGCAGTTCTTC. This translates into CASSQESWGSSYNEQFF.

This clonotype was detected ten times or more. The rearrangement links TRBV7-9 to TRBJ2-5; TRBD1 matches 8 bases. This CDR3 spans 15 amino acids. Germline-derived CDR1 and CDR2 are SEHNR and FQNEAQ (reference sequence). After removal of 5 bases from V and 2 bases from J, the junction contained 7 bases not matched to a gene. The DNA for the CDR3 is TGTGCCAGCAGCGAGACCGGGACAGGTCAAGAGACCCAGTACTTC. Amino acids: CASSETGTGQETQYF. Based on the CDR3 plus reference TRBV7-9 and TRBJ2-5, the full variable domain is DTGVSQNPRHKITKRGQNVTFRCDPISEHNRLYWYRQTLGQGPEFLTYFQNEAQLEKSRLLSDRFSAERPKGSFSTLEIQRTEQGDSAMYLCASSETGTGQETQYFGPGTRLLVL.

V and J are TRBV5-5 and TRBJ1-5; perhaps TRBD1 as D (5 bases). CDR1 and CDR2 (germline): SGHKS, YYEKEE (reference sequence). The CDR3 extends over 12 amino acids. V lost 4 bases, J lost 9 bases, and 11 bases lay in between. In DNA form, the CDR3 reads TGTGCCAGCAGCCTAAGGGGCTGGCCCCAGCATTTT. Translated, it gives CASSLRGWPQHF.

This clonotype was detected only a few times. V gene TRBV12-3 or TRBV12-4 combines with J gene TRBJ1-3, with no clear D. Trimming removed 3 bases from V and 8 bases from J, with 5 bases in between. The CDR3 extends over 11 amino acids. The CDR3 loop reads CASSFADTIYF. The CDR3 coding sequence is TGTGCCAGCAGTTTCGCGGACACCATATATTTT.

This clonotype has a handful of counts. This chain joins TRBV28 and TRBJ2-1, with D tentatively TRBD1 (6 bases). This CDR3 has 16 amino acids. Trimming took 4 bases from V and 1 from J, leaving 14 bases between them. The V gene's germline CDR1 is MDHEN and CDR2 SYDVKM. The CDR3, as DNA: TGTGCCAGCAGTTCCTCTCAGGGGATTTCCTACAATGAGCAGTTCTTC. Protein product: CASSSSQGISYNEQFF. The full variable domain, completed using reference TRBV28 and TRBJ2-1, is DVKVTQSSRYLVKRTGEKVFLECVQDMDHENMFWYRQDPGLGLRLIYFSYDVKMKEKGDIPEGYSVSREKKERFSLILESASTNQTSMYLCASSSSQGISYNEQFFGPGTRLTVL.

As to this clonotype: Lacking the conserved final phenylalanine or tryptophan, this CDR3 likely reflects a read error. The limits of the CDR3 on the DNA are not certain, so only TCRdb's listed CDR3 is given. V is TRBV5-1 and J is TRBJ2-1; TRBD1, the table's D call, was not compared with the DNA. In germline, CDR1 is SGHRS, CDR2 YFSETQ. The CDR3 is 10 residues long, counting both termini. The CDR3 loop is CASSGEDGGV.